The T cell receptor beta chain described here comes from a study of CD8+ T cells in alopecia areata. Overall study: Tofacitinib dosing lasted 6 to 18 months, which was then followed by 6 months off drug.

PBMCs were stained for CD3, CD4 and CD8, and CD4+ and CD8+ T cells were sorted. TCR sequencing used cDNA made by reverse transcription of extracted RNA. The repertoire was sequenced with immunoSEQ multiplex PCR; TCRdb's copy has only in-frame clones and lacks some. The sample consists of over 200,000 clones, 50% to 60% of them appearing once. The CDR3 covers 13 residues. The germline CDR1 and CDR2 sequences are GTSNPN and SVGIG (reference sequence). Trimming cost V 0 bases and J 2 bases, with 8 bases left between them. This TCR was sampled from a human donor with alopecia areata. This specimen was CD4+ T cells sorted from blood, taken at week 0. The V call is TRBV30, the J call TRBJ2-7; the D is unclear. Here the CDR3 reads CAWSVGGPYEQYF. Here the CDR3 DNA reads TGTGCCTGGAGTGTTGGTGGGCCCTACGAGCAGTACTTC.